The clone carrying this T cell receptor beta chain was seen a handful of times. The data stem from a study of beta chain features in type 1 diabetes. Germline values: CDR1 ENHRY, CDR2 SYGVKD. V gave up 4 bases and J gave up 1 base; unmatched junction bases: 6. CDR3 length: 16 amino acids. All of the isolated RNA was reverse transcribed, so expressed TCRB transcripts were sequenced. Sequencing used immunoSEQ multiplex PCR; TCRdb keeps in-frame clones, though not all of them. The sample shows some 150,000 clones, about 10% of them seen only once. The sequenced sample consisted of naive CD4+ T cells from blood. This TCR was sampled from a man younger than 30 in good health. The chain is built from TRBV10-3 and TRBJ2-7, with 11 bases lining up with TRBD2. The CDR3 nucleotides are TGTGCCATCAGTGTCCCAACTAGCGGGGGTTCCTACGAGCAGTACTTC. Protein product: CAISVPTSGGSYEQYF.